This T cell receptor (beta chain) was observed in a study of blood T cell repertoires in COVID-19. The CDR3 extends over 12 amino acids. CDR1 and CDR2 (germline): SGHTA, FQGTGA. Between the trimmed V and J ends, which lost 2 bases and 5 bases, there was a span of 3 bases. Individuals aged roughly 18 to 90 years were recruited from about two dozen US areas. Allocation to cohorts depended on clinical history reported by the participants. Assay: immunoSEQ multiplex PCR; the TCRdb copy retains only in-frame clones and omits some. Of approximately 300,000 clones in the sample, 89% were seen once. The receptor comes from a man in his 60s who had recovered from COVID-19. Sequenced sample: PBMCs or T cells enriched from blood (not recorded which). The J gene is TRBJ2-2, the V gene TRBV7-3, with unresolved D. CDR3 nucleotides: TGTGCCAGCAGCTTAGAGACCGGGGAGCTGTTTTTT. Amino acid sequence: CASSLETGELFF. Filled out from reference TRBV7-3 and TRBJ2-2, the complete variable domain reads GAGVSQTPSNKVTEKGKYVELRCDPISGHTALYWYRQSLGQGPEFLIYFQGTGAADDSGLPNDRFFAVRPEGSVSTLKIQRTERGDSAVYLCASSLETGELFFGEGSRLTVL.